This T cell receptor (beta chain) emerged from a study of T cell changes during pregnancy in multiple sclerosis. Produced via immunoSEQ multiplex PCR; TCRdb's table is partial and in-frame only. The sample contains 40,000 to 50,000 clones, less than 95% of which appear only once. This CDR3 has 16 amino acids. The source of this sequence is a female donor with multiple sclerosis, enrolled in a pregnancy study. The sequencing here drew on CD8+ T cells from peripheral blood mononuclear cells, taken in the first trimester of pregnancy. The chain uses TRBV21-1 and TRBJ2-7; TRBD1, as called in the table, went unchecked against the DNA. TRBV21-1 is a listed pseudogene. This CDR3 is CASSTHRAEGIYEQYF. CDR3 nucleotide sequence: TGTGCCAGCAGCACCCACAGGGCTGAGGGGATTTACGAGCAGTACTTC.